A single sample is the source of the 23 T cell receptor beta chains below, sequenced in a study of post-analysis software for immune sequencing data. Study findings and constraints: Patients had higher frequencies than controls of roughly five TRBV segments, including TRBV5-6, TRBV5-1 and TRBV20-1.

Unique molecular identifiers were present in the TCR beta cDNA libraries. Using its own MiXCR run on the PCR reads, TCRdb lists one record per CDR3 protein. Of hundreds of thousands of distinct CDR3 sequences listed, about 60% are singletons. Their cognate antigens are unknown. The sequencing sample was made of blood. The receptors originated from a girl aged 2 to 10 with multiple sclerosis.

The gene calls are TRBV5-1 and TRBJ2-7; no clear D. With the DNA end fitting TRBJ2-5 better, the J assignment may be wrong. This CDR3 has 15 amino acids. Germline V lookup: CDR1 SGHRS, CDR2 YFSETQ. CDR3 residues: CASSFQRSLQETQYF. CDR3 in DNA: TGCGCCAGCAGCTTCCAGCGTAGTCTCCAAGAGACCCAGTACTTC.

As DNA, the CDR3 is TGTGCTAGTGGGACTAGCGGGAGAACCTACGAGCAGTACTTC. It specifies CASGTSGRTYEQYF. The chain recombines TRBV12-5 with TRBJ2-7; 12 nucleotides align to TRBD2. The V gene's germline CDR1 is LGHNT and CDR2 FRNRAP. With V trimmed by 6 bases and J by 2 bases, 2 bases remained unmatched. The CDR3 sequence is 14 residues long.

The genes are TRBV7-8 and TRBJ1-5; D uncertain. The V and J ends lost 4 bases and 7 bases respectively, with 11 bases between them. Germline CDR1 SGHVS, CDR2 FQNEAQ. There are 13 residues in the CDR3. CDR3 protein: CASSSRGVQPQHF. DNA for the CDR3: TGTGCCAGCAGCTCACGCGGGGTGCAGCCCCAGCATTTT.

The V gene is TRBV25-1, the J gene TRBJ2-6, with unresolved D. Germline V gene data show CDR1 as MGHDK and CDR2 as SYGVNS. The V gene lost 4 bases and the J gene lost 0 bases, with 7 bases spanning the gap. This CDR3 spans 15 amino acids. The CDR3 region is CASSVSGSGANVLTF. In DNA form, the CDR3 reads TGTGCCAGCAGTGTATCAGGCTCTGGGGCCAACGTCCTGACTTTC.

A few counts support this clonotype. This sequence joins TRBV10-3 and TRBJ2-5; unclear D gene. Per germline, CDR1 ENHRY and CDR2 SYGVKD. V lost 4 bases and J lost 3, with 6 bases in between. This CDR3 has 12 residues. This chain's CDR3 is CAISGTEETQYF. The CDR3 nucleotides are TGTGCCATCAGTGGAACGGAAGAGACCCAGTACTTC.

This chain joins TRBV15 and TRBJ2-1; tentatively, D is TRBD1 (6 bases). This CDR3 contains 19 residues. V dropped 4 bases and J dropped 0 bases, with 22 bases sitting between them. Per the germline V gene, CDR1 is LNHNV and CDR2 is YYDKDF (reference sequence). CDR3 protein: CATSIGVQGYSSSYNEQFF. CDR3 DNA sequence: TGTGCCACCAGCATCGGTGTACAGGGCTACTCGAGCTCCTACAATGAGCAGTTCTTC.

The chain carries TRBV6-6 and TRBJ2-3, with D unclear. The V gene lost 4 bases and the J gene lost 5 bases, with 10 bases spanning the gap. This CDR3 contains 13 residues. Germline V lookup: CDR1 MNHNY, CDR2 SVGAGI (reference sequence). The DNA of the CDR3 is TGTGCCAGCAGTTTTTACTTGGGAGATACGCAGTATTTT. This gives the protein CASSFYLGDTQYF.

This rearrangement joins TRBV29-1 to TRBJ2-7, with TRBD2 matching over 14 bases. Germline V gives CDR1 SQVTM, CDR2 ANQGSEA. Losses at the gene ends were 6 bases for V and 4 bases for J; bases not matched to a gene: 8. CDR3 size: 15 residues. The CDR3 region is CSVGTSGSSTYEQYF. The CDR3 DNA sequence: TGCAGCGTGGGGACTAGCGGGAGCAGTACATACGAGCAGTACTTC.

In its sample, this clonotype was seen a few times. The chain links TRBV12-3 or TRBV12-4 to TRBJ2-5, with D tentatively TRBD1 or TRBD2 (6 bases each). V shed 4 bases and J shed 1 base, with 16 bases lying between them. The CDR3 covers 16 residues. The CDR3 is CASSSTGGRPQETQYF. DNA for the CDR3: TGTGCCAGCAGTTCCACTGGGGGGCGGCCCCAAGAGACCCAGTACTTC.

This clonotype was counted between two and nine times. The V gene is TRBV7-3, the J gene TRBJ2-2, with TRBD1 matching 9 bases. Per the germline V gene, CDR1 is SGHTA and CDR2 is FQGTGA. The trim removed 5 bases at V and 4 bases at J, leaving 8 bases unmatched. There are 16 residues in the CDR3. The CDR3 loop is CASSPDRGQSTGELFF. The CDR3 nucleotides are TGTGCCAGCAGCCCGGACAGGGGTCAGAGCACCGGGGAGCTGTTTTTT.

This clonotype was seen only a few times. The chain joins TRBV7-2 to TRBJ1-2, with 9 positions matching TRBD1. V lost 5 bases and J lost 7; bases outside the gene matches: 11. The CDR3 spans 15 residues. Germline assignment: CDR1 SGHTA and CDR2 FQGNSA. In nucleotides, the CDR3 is TGTGCCAGCAGCATGAGTCCCGGGACAGGGTCTGGCTACACCTTC. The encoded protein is CASSMSPGTGSGYTF.

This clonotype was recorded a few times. CDR3 region: CASSYSWGFMNYEQYF. The CDR3 DNA follows: TGTGCCAGCAGTTACTCTTGGGGTTTTATGAACTACGAGCAGTACTTC. J is TRBJ2-7 and V is TRBV6-5; D call uncertain. The CDR3 spans 16 residues. CDR1 is MNHEY, CDR2 SVGAGI, per germline. Trimming stripped 0 bases from V and 3 bases from J, with 15 bases between.

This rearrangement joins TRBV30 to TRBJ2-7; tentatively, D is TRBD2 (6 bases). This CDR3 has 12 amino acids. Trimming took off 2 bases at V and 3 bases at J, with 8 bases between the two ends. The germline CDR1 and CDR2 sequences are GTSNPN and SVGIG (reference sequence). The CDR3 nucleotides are TGTGCCTGGAGTCGGGACTTCTACGAGCAGTACTTC. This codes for CAWSRDFYEQYF.

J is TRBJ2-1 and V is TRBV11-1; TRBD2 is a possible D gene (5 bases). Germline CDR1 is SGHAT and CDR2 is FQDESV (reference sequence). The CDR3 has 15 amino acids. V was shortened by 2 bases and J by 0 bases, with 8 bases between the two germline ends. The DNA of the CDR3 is TGTGCCAGCAGCTTACGCGAGGGCTCCTACAATGAGCAGTTCTTC. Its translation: CASSLREGSYNEQFF.

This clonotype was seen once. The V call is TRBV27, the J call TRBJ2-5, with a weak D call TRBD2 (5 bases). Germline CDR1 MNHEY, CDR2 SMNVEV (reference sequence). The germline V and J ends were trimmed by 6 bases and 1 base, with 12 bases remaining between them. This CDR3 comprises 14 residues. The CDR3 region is CASRARGLQETQYF. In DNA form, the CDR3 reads TGTGCCAGCAGAGCCCGGGGTCTCCAAGAGACCCAGTACTTC.

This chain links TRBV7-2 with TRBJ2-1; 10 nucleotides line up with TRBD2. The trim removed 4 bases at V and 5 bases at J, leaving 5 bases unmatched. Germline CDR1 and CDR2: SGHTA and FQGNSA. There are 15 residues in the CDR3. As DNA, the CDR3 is TGTGCCAGCAGCTCCTCTAGCGGGGGCCACAATGAGCAGTTCTTC. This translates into CASSSSSGGHNEQFF.

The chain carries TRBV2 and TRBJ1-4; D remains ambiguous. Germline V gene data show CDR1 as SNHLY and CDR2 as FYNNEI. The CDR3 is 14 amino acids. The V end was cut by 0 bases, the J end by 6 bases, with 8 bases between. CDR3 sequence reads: CASSEAHGDEKLFF. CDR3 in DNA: TGTGCCAGCAGTGAAGCGCACGGGGATGAAAAACTGTTTTTT.

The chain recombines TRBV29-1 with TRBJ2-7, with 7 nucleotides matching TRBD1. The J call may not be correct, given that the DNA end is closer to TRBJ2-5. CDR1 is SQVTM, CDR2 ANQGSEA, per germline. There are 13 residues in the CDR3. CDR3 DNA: TGCAGCGTTGAAACAGGGGCGGTGGAGACCCAGTACTTC. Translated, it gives CSVETGAVETQYF.

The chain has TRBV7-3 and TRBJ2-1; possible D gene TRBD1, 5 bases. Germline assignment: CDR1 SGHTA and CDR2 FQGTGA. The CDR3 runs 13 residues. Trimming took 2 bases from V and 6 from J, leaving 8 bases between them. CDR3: CASSLPGFNEQFF. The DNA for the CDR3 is TGTGCCAGCAGCTTACCAGGGTTCAATGAGCAGTTCTTC. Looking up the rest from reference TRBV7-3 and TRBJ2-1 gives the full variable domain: GAGVSQTPSNKVTEKGKYVELRCDPISGHTALYWYRQSLGQGPEFLIYFQGTGAADDSGLPNDRFFAVRPEGSVSTLKIQRTERGDSAVYLCASSLPGFNEQFFGPGTRLTVL.

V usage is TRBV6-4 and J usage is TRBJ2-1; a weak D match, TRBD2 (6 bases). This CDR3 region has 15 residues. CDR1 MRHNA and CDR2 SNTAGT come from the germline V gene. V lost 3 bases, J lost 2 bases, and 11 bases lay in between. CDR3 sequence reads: CASSEGGVTYNEQFF. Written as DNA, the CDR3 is TGTGCCAGCAGTGAAGGCGGGGTAACCTACAATGAGCAGTTCTTC.

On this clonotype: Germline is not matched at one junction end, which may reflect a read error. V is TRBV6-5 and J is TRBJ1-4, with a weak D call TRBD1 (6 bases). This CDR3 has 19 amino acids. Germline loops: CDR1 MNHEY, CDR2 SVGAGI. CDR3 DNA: TGTGCCAGCAGTTGTCAACTCCTCCCAGGGGAGAAGACTAATGAAAAACGGTTTTTT. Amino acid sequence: CASSCQLLPGEKTNEKRFF.

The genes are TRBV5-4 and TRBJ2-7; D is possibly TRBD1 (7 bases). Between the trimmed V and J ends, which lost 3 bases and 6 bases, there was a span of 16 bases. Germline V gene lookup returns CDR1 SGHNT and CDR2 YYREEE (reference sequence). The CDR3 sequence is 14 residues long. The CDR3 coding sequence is TGTGCCAGCAGCTCCTCGCCAGGGGGGTCCGAGCAGTACTTC. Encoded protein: CASSSSPGGSEQYF.

This chain's CDR3 is CASSDPLAGWHEQYF. The CDR3 DNA sequence: TGTGCCAGCAGTGACCCCCTAGCGGGGTGGCACGAGCAGTACTTC. The chain recombines TRBV2 with TRBJ2-7; 9 positions match TRBD2. This CDR3 is built from 15 residues. The ends lost 3 bases at V and 5 bases at J; junction bases unmatched: 8. Germline CDR1 reads SNHLY; CDR2 reads FYNNEI.